A single sample is the source of the 7 T cell receptor beta chains below, sequenced in a study of human T cells and chemical hapten exposure. The sample's time point: patch test 1, 2 weeks after DPC sensitization. Treatment defined: therapeutic diphenylcyclopropenone sensitization with weekly scalp DPC. TCRdb processed the RACE reads anew with MiXCR; each CDR3 protein has one entry. The sample holds around 69,000 distinct CDR3 sequences, approximately 9.4% seen once. Sequenced here: whole blood, sampled in connection with sensitization to the hapten diphenylcyclopropenone (DPC). The origin of the receptors is a middle-aged woman with alopecia areata. Some clones in this sample may be carry-over from other donors' samples.

This clonotype was counted many times. The gene calls are TRBV3-1 and TRBJ1-3; no firm D call. The ends were cut back, 0 bases at V and 0 bases at J, with 9 bases in the middle. The length of the CDR3 is 16 residues. The germline V gene has CDR1 LGHDT and CDR2 YNNKEL (reference sequence). The CDR3 reads CASSQERPGSGNTIYF. In DNA form, the CDR3 reads TGTGCCAGCAGCCAAGAGCGGCCCGGCTCTGGAAACACCATATATTTT.

The chain combines TRBV13 with TRBJ2-1; D is uncertain. The V end was cut by 5 bases, the J end by 9 bases, with 17 bases between. This CDR3 comprises 14 residues. Germline CDR1 and CDR2: PRHDT and FYEKMQ (reference sequence). The CDR3 here is CASSRGRPKGEQFF. The CDR3 nucleotides are TGTGCCAGCAGCAGAGGCCGCCCCAAGGGTGAGCAGTTCTTC.

The CDR3 protein is CASSVVELNTGELFF. In DNA form, the CDR3 reads TGCGCCAGCAGCGTGGTAGAATTGAACACCGGGGAGCTGTTTTTT. This chain uses TRBV5-1 with TRBJ2-2; D uncertain. Trimming pared 4 bases from V and 1 base from J, leaving 11 bases between. Looked up from germline, CDR1 is SGHRS and CDR2 is YFSETQ. The CDR3 sequence is 15 residues long.

The rearrangement uses TRBV12-3 or TRBV12-4 and TRBJ2-3, with D possibly being TRBD1 (6 bases). Trimming took off 6 bases at V and 6 bases at J, with 19 bases between the two ends. The CDR3 contains 15 residues. The CDR3: CASSDGRLQGDTQYF. As DNA, the CDR3 is TGTGCCAGCAGCGACGGCCGATTACAGGGTGATACGCAGTATTTT.

To note about this clonotype: This may come from a read error, since a much larger clone is one base off. CDR3 nucleotides: TGCAGTGCTAGAATAGCCGAGGGGGTCATTCAGTACTTC. Protein sequence: CSARIAEGVIQYF. J is TRBJ2-4 and V is TRBV20-1, with D possibly matching TRBD1 (6 bases). Trimming stripped 2 bases from V and 9 bases from J, with 14 bases between. Germline V gene lookup returns CDR1 DFQATT and CDR2 SNEGSKA (reference sequence). CDR3 length: 13 amino acids.

This clonotype was recorded at least ten times. V is TRBV10-3 and J is TRBJ2-1; 15 nucleotides align to TRBD2. V shed 5 bases and J 6 bases; nucleotides not matched to a gene: 8. From germline, CDR1 is ENHRY and CDR2 SYGVKD. This CDR3 region has 17 residues. As DNA, the CDR3 is TGTGCCATCAGTAGGACTAGCGGGGGGGCACTCGGCAATGAGCAGTTCTTC. Amino acids: CAISRTSGGALGNEQFF.

This clonotype occurred many times. Here the CDR3 reads CASSLYGGSPLHF. CDR3 in DNA: TGTGCCAGCAGCTTGTATGGCGGTTCACCCCTCCACTTT. V is TRBV5-4 and J is TRBJ1-6; D unresolved. Germline V gene sequence: CDR1 SGHNT, CDR2 YYREEE (reference sequence). Deletions cut 1 base from V and 9 bases from J, with 8 bases between. The CDR3 totals 13 residues.